Listed here are 3 T cell receptor beta chains from one sample, sequenced in a study of blood T cell repertoires in COVID-19. Clones were read by immunoSEQ multiplex PCR, and TCRdb kept only the in-frame ones, dropping some. The sample has some 140,000 clones, about 77% seen once; the top ten hold about a fifth. Material for sequencing was peripheral blood. All receptors derive from a man older than 75 with acute or convalescent COVID-19.

This chain links TRBV5-6 with TRBJ1-2; 11 bases line up with TRBD1. The ends lost 3 bases at V and 5 bases at J; junction bases unmatched: 3. The CDR3 consists of 14 residues. Per germline, CDR1 SGHDT and CDR2 YYEEEE. CDR3 in DNA: TGTGCCAGCAGCTCAGGACAGGGGGCATATGGCTACACCTTC. It is translated as CASSSGQGAYGYTF.

The chain joins TRBV9 to TRBJ2-3, with 7 nucleotides matching TRBD2. The CDR3 is 15 residues long. The ends lost 5 bases at V and 2 bases at J; junction bases unmatched: 8. Germline V gives CDR1 SGDLS, CDR2 YYNGEE. The CDR3 sequence: CASSRGEGFTDTQYF. CDR3 in DNA: TGTGCCAGCAGTCGTGGGGAGGGGTTCACAGATACGCAGTATTTT.

CDR3 sequence: CASSQGSGGAGELFF. CDR3 in DNA: TGCGCCAGCAGCCAAGGTTCAGGGGGCGCCGGGGAGCTGTTTTTT. V and J are TRBV4-3 and TRBJ2-2, with TRBD1 matching 8 bases. Losses at the gene ends were 1 base for V and 6 bases for J; bases not matched to a gene: 4. This CDR3 comprises 15 residues. Germline CDR1 LGHNA, CDR2 YSLEER.